This T cell receptor beta chain was profiled in a study of blood T cell repertoires in COVID-19. As for the study in general: Samples of COVID-19 (acute and convalescent) were obtained from the United States, Italy and Spain.

Sequencing used immunoSEQ multiplex PCR; TCRdb keeps in-frame clones, though not all of them. Among around 180,000 clones, 84% were seen once, and the ten largest hold about an eighth. Material: PBMCs or T cells enriched from blood (not recorded which). This clonotype was obtained from a man aged 45-65 years who had recovered from COVID-19.

CDR3 amino acids: CASTVGDRGYEQYF. CDR3 in DNA: TGTGCCAGCACCGTAGGGGACAGGGGCTACGAGCAGTACTTC. This rearrangement joins TRBV28 to TRBJ2-7; 10 bases are a match to TRBD1. V lost 7 bases to trimming and J lost 3 bases; unmatched junction nucleotides: 6. Germline CDR1 is MDHEN and CDR2 is SYDVKM. The CDR3 extends over 14 amino acids. The full variable domain, with the rest looked up from reference TRBV28 and TRBJ2-7, is DVKVTQSSRYLVKRTGEKVFLECVQDMDHENMFWYRQDPGLGLRLIYFSYDVKMKEKGDIPEGYSVSREKKERFSLILESASTNQTSMYLCASTVGDRGYEQYFGPGTRLTVT.